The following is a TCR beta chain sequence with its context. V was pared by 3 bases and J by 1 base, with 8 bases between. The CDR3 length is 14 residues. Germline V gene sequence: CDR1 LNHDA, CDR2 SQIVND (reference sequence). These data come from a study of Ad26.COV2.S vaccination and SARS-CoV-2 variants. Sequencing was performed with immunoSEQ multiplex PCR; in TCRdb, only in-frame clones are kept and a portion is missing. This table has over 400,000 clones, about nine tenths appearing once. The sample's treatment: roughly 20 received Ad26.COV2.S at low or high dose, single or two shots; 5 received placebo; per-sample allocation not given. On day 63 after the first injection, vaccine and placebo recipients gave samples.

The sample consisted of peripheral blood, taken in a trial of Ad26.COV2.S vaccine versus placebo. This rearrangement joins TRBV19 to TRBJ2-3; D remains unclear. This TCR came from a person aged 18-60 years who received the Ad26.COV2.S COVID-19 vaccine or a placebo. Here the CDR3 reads CASSMPGGTDTQYF. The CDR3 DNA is TGTGCCAGTAGTATGCCCGGAGGCACAGATACGCAGTATTTT.